These 30 T cell receptor beta chains were sequenced from one sample in a study of graft-versus-host responses after intestinal transplantation. TCRdb's table, derived via immunoSEQ multiplex PCR, lists solely in-frame clones and lacks some. This sample yields fewer than 110,000 clones, of which about 87% are seen a single time; around 0.73% belongs to the top ten. For these receptors, no antigen is known. Sequenced here: unstimulated CD4+ T cells sorted from spleen or lymph node cells, sampled before transplant. The receptors shown here come from a human donor who was the organ donor for an intestinal transplant.

V is TRBV4-3 and J is TRBJ1-2; D call uncertain. With 4 bases removed from V and 3 bases from J, the gap between germline ends came to 15 bases. Germline lookup yields CDR1 LGHNA and CDR2 YSLEER. This CDR3 comprises 15 residues. CDR3 loop: CASSPNAMPHYGYTF. The CDR3 coding sequence is TGCGCCAGCAGCCCAAATGCCATGCCCCACTATGGCTACACCTTC.

The J gene is TRBJ2-5, the V gene TRBV18; no clear D gene. This CDR3 has 14 amino acids. Germline CDR1 KGHSH, CDR2 LQKENI. The ends were cut back, 0 bases at V and 3 bases at J, with 8 bases in the middle. CDR3 DNA: TGTGCCAGCTCACCACCAGGCGCCAAAGAGACCCAGTACTTC. This translates into CASSPPGAKETQYF. The full variable domain, in which reference TRBV18 and TRBJ2-5 provide the parts outside the CDR3, is NAGVMQNPRHLVRRRGQEARLRCSPMKGHSHVYWYRQLPEEGLKFMVYLQKENIIDESGMPKERFSAEFPKEGPSILRIQQVVRGDSAAYFCASSPPGAKETQYFGPGTRLLVL.

The V gene is TRBV10-1, the J gene TRBJ2-1, with D possibly matching TRBD2 (6 bases). V lost 4 bases and J 10 bases, leaving 17 bases between the germline ends. The CDR3 runs 14 residues. Germline V gene data show CDR1 as WNHNN and CDR2 as SYGVQD (reference sequence). CDR3 protein: CASSGGDPRREQFF. CDR3 DNA: TGCGCCAGCAGTGGGGGGGACCCCCGCCGGGAGCAGTTCTTC.

This chain links TRBV5-1 with TRBJ1-5; D unclear. CDR1 and CDR2 from the germline V gene are SGHRS and YFSETQ. The V and J ends lost 0 bases and 1 base respectively, with 8 bases between them. The CDR3 runs to 15 residues. This CDR3 is CASSLDTGSNQPQHF. The CDR3, as DNA: TGCGCCAGCAGCTTGGATACGGGAAGCAATCAGCCCCAGCATTTT.

The chain joins TRBV5-6 to TRBJ2-7; 8 bases line up with TRBD2. After removal of 4 bases from V and 2 bases from J, the junction contained 8 bases not matched to a gene. Germline CDR1 and CDR2: SGHDT and YYEEEE. The CDR3 has 15 residues. DNA of the CDR3: TGTGCCAGCAGCCCGGTGACTAGCGCAGCCTACGAGCAGTACTTC. This sequence encodes CASSPVTSAAYEQYF. The whole variable domain, remainder taken from reference TRBV5-6 and TRBJ2-7, is DAGVTQSPTHLIKTRGQQVTLRCSPKSGHDTVSWYQQALGQGPQFIFQYYEEEERQRGNFPDRFSGHQFPNYSSELNVNALLLGDSALYLCASSPVTSAAYEQYFGPGTRLTVT.

This chain joins TRBV19 and TRBJ2-5; D gene uncertain. The V gene's germline CDR1 is LNHDA and CDR2 SQIVND (reference sequence). Trimming stripped 1 base from V and 4 bases from J, with 10 bases between. CDR3 length: 14 residues. The CDR3, as DNA: TGTGCCAGTAGTATAGTCTCAGCCAGAGAGACCCAGTACTTC. This gives the protein CASSIVSARETQYF.

CDR3 region: CASRVRGGISEKLFF. The CDR3 DNA follows: TGTGCCAGCAGGGTGAGGGGGGGGATAAGTGAAAAACTGTTTTTT. The rearrangement links TRBV2 to TRBJ1-4, with a tentative D call TRBD1 (6 bases). Germline CDR1 and CDR2: SNHLY and FYNNEI. The CDR3 consists of 15 residues. V lost 6 bases and J lost 7, with 18 bases in between.

The chain's CDR3 is CASSVNPSGWTDTQYF. CDR3 DNA sequence: TGTGCCAGCAGCGTGAATCCTAGCGGATGGACAGATACGCAGTATTTT. This chain connects TRBV9 to TRBJ2-3; the match to TRBD2 covers 7 bases. CDR3 length: 16 residues. CDR1 SGDLS and CDR2 YYNGEE come from the germline V gene. The trim removed 2 bases at V and 3 bases at J, leaving 9 bases unmatched.

This clone was observed a few times. The V and J genes are TRBV2 and TRBJ1-4; D not certain. The CDR3 is 13 residues long. V was pared by 7 bases and J by 0 bases, with 6 bases between. CDR1 and CDR2 (germline): SNHLY, FYNNEI. CDR3 nucleotides: TGTGCCAGCAAGGCGGCAACTAATGAAAAACTGTTTTTT. Translating gives CASKAATNEKLFF.

The CDR3 DNA reads TGCGCCAGCAGCTTGGAGGGACTCCGAAACACCATATATTTT. Translation: CASSLEGLRNTIYF. V and J are TRBV5-1 and TRBJ1-3; D is perhaps TRBD1 (5 bases). This CDR3 region has 14 residues. CDR1 SGHRS and CDR2 YFSETQ come from the germline V gene. Deletions cut 0 bases from V and 5 bases from J, with 9 bases between.

The rearrangement links TRBV5-1 to TRBJ1-6; 10 bases agree with TRBD1. The length of the CDR3 is 14 residues. The V gene end was trimmed by 4 bases and the J gene end by 9 bases; junction bases not matched to a gene: 4. The germline V gene encodes CDR1 SGHRS and CDR2 YFSETQ. CDR3: CASSRGTGVSPLHF. The CDR3 nucleotides read TGCGCCAGCAGCCGTGGGACAGGGGTTTCACCCCTCCACTTT.

V usage is TRBV29-1 and J usage is TRBJ2-3; 7 bases are a match to TRBD2. Germline CDR1 reads SQVTM; CDR2 reads ANQGSEA. Trimming at V came to 7 bases and at J to 0 bases, leaving 10 bases not matched to a gene. The CDR3 length is 15 residues. CDR3 bases: TGCAGCGCTGTCGCCGCGGGGGATAGCACAGATACGCAGTATTTT. Protein: CSAVAAGDSTDTQYF.

This chain connects TRBV7-2 to TRBJ1-5; D not resolved. The V end was cut by 8 bases, the J end by 3 bases, with 11 bases between. The CDR3 runs to 13 residues. Germline CDR1 reads SGHTA; CDR2 reads FQGNSA. CDR3 amino acids: CASSGVNNQPQHF. In DNA form, the CDR3 reads TGTGCCAGCTCCGGGGTTAACAATCAGCCCCAGCATTTT.

The rearrangement links TRBV30 to TRBJ1-5; D is ambiguous. V shed 1 base and J shed 0 bases, with 7 bases lying between them. Germline V gives CDR1 GTSNPN, CDR2 SVGIG (reference sequence). CDR3 length: 14 residues. CDR3 bases: TGTGCCTGGAGTGATGGTCATAGCAATCAGCCCCAGCATTTT. Translated: CAWSDGHSNQPQHF.

This clone was detected once. CDR3 region: CASSPLGQQGNGYTF. In DNA form, the CDR3 reads TGTGCCAGCAGTCCGCTCGGACAGCAGGGGAATGGCTACACCTTC. The V gene is TRBV6-1, the J gene TRBJ1-2; D perhaps matches TRBD1 (6 bases). The CDR3 sequence is 15 residues long. Germline V gene lookup returns CDR1 MNHNS and CDR2 SASEGT. With 5 bases removed from V and 6 bases from J, the gap between germline ends came to 19 bases.

The chain employs TRBV6-6 and TRBJ1-1; D call uncertain. The CDR3 spans 14 residues. The germline V and J ends were trimmed by 0 bases and 6 bases, with 11 bases remaining between them. Germline V gene lookup returns CDR1 MNHNY and CDR2 SVGAGI (reference sequence). CDR3 in DNA: TGTGCCAGCAGTTACTCGGGGAGGGTGTCTGAAGCTTTCTTT. The encoded protein is CASSYSGRVSEAFF.

In DNA, the CDR3 is TGTGCCAGCCGGGGCCGGCAAGGTGGAAACACCATATATTTT. Translated, it gives CASRGRQGGNTIYF. The chain recombines TRBV27 with TRBJ1-3; D might be TRBD1 (5 bases). This CDR3 has 14 residues. Looked up from germline, CDR1 is MNHEY and CDR2 is SMNVEV (reference sequence). Deletions cut 8 bases from V and 3 bases from J, with 14 bases between.

V usage is TRBV2 and J usage is TRBJ2-1, with a tentative D call TRBD2 (5 bases). The V gene lost 9 bases and the J gene lost 10 bases, with 16 bases spanning the gap. The CDR3 consists of 12 residues. Germline V lookup: CDR1 SNHLY, CDR2 FYNNEI. The CDR3 coding sequence is TGTGCCAGACAATGGCCGGGAAGGGAGCAGTTCTTC. Translation: CARQWPGREQFF. Using reference TRBV2 and TRBJ2-1 for the parts outside the CDR3, the full variable domain is EPEVTQTPSHQVTQMGQEVILRCVPISNHLYFYWYRQILGQKVEFLVSFYNNEISEKSEIFDDQFSVERPDGSNFTLKIRSTKLEDSAMYFCARQWPGREQFFGPGTRLTVL.

The chain joins TRBV6-1 to TRBJ2-7, with D uncertain. This CDR3 has 13 residues. V gave up 4 bases and J gave up 2 bases, with 9 bases separating them. Germline V CDR1 and CDR2: MNHNS, SASEGT. This CDR3 reads CASSVHETYEQYF. Written as DNA, the CDR3 is TGTGCCAGCAGTGTACACGAGACCTACGAGCAGTACTTC.

The rearrangement uses TRBV7-9 and TRBJ1-2; 7 bases are shared with TRBD1. Germline assignment: CDR1 SEHNR and CDR2 FQNEAQ (reference sequence). Trimming cost V 5 bases and J 4 bases; bases outside gene matches: 4. CDR3 length: 13 amino acids. CDR3 DNA sequence: TGTGCCAGCAGCGTGACAGGGTCCTATGGCTACACCTTC. Its translation: CASSVTGSYGYTF. Together with reference TRBV7-9 and TRBJ1-2, the CDR3 gives the full variable domain: DTGVSQNPRHKITKRGQNVTFRCDPISEHNRLYWYRQTLGQGPEFLTYFQNEAQLEKSRLLSDRFSAERPKGSFSTLEIQRTEQGDSAMYLCASSVTGSYGYTFGSGTRLTVV.

V is TRBV5-1 and J is TRBJ2-3; 10 nucleotides align to TRBD2. The CDR3 extends over 17 amino acids. V dropped 4 bases and J dropped 2; count of bases not matched to a gene: 10. CDR1 is SGHRS and CDR2 is YFSETQ in the germline V gene. The CDR3 bases are TGCGCCAGCAGCCCGGCGGGTACTAGCGGGGTCACAGATACGCAGTATTTT. It specifies CASSPAGTSGVTDTQYF. The variable domain in full, with the rest retrieved from reference TRBV5-1 and TRBJ2-3, is KAGVTQTPRYLIKTRGQQVTLSCSPISGHRSVSWYQQTPGQGLQFLFEYFSETQRNKGNFPGRFSGRQFSNSRSEMNVSTLELGDSALYLCASSPAGTSGVTDTQYFGPGTRLTVL.

The chain joins TRBV2 to TRBJ1-2; no clear D. V was clipped by 2 bases and J by 6 bases, with 10 bases between them. This CDR3 has 13 amino acids. Germline V lookup: CDR1 SNHLY, CDR2 FYNNEI. Written as DNA, the CDR3 is TGTGCCAGCAGTGAACAGAGCTGGGATGGCTACACCTTC. Residues: CASSEQSWDGYTF. The variable domain in full, with the rest retrieved from reference TRBV2 and TRBJ1-2, is EPEVTQTPSHQVTQMGQEVILRCVPISNHLYFYWYRQILGQKVEFLVSFYNNEISEKSEIFDDQFSVERPDGSNFTLKIRSTKLEDSAMYFCASSEQSWDGYTFGSGTRLTVV.

This chain links TRBV6-5 with TRBJ1-1; D may be TRBD1 (5 bases). The CDR3 is 14 residues long. The V end lost 0 bases, the J end lost 10 bases, and 15 bases lay between the germline ends. Germline lookup yields CDR1 MNHEY and CDR2 SVGAGI. DNA of the CDR3: TGTGCCAGCAGTTACTCCCAGGGCGGGGCCCGAGCTTTCTTT. Translation gives CASSYSQGGARAFF.

This chain connects TRBV6-5 to TRBJ1-3; D gene ambiguous. V gave up 8 bases and J gave up 4 bases, with 18 bases separating them. The V gene's germline CDR1 is MNHEY and CDR2 SVGAGI. CDR3 size: 15 residues. CDR3 loop: CASHAMSLSGNTIYF. In nucleotides, the CDR3 is TGTGCCAGCCATGCTATGTCGCTTTCGGGAAACACCATATATTTT.

The chain joins TRBV29-1 to TRBJ2-3; the D gene could be TRBD1 or TRBD2 (5 bases each). CDR1 and CDR2 (germline): SQVTM, ANQGSEA. Trimming stripped 5 bases from V and 1 base from J, with 7 bases between. The CDR3 contains 12 residues. The CDR3 coding sequence is TGCAGCGTTCGGGACCGCACAGATACGCAGTATTTT. Translated: CSVRDRTDTQYF.

The chain carries TRBV2 and TRBJ2-7; 8 bases agree with TRBD1. With 3 bases clipped from V and 7 bases from J, the junction kept 5 bases outside the gene matches. CDR1 and CDR2 from the germline V gene are SNHLY and FYNNEI. The CDR3 sequence is 13 residues long. CDR3 region: CASSEDRVGEQYF. CDR3 nucleotide sequence: TGTGCCAGCAGTGAGGACAGGGTCGGAGAGCAGTACTTC. Full variable domain (missing parts from reference TRBV2 and TRBJ2-7): EPEVTQTPSHQVTQMGQEVILRCVPISNHLYFYWYRQILGQKVEFLVSFYNNEISEKSEIFDDQFSVERPDGSNFTLKIRSTKLEDSAMYFCASSEDRVGEQYFGPGTRLTVT.

The chain joins TRBV6-1 to TRBJ2-3; perhaps TRBD1 as D (7 bases). The V and J ends lost 6 bases and 2 bases respectively, with 12 bases between them. Germline V gene data show CDR1 as MNHNS and CDR2 as SASEGT. The CDR3 runs to 14 residues. CDR3 sequence reads: CASSGGTDTDTQYF. For the CDR3, the DNA is TGTGCCAGCAGCGGCGGGACAGACACAGATACGCAGTATTTT.

This clone was picked up one time. The J gene is TRBJ1-2, the V gene TRBV7-3; D remains unclear. The CDR3 spans 14 residues. Trimming cost V 2 bases and J 3 bases, with 10 bases left between them. CDR1 SGHTA and CDR2 FQGTGA come from the germline V gene. The CDR3 protein is CASSLSETDYGYTF. The CDR3 nucleotides read TGTGCCAGCAGCTTATCTGAGACGGACTATGGCTACACCTTC. The full variable domain, completed using reference TRBV7-3 and TRBJ1-2, is GAGVSQTPSNKVTEKGKYVELRCDPISGHTALYWYRQSLGQGPEFLIYFQGTGAADDSGLPNDRFFAVRPEGSVSTLKIQRTERGDSAVYLCASSLSETDYGYTFGSGTRLTVV.

The V call is TRBV11-2, the J call TRBJ2-2; perhaps TRBD1 as D (5 bases). V lost 10 bases, J lost 7 bases, and 10 bases lay in between. Germline V gene sequence: CDR1 SGHAT, CDR2 FQNNGV. This CDR3 has 11 residues. CDR3 amino acids: CATQGVGELFF. The CDR3 nucleotides read TGTGCCACCCAGGGTGTCGGGGAGCTGTTTTTT.

This rearrangement joins TRBV6-1 to TRBJ1-5, with a weak D call TRBD1 (6 bases). Germline V gives CDR1 MNHNS, CDR2 SASEGT. V was cut by 4 bases and J by 5 bases, with 12 bases left in between. CDR3 length: 14 amino acids. The chain's CDR3 is CASSGTGLDQPQHF. CDR3 sequence (DNA): TGTGCCAGCAGTGGTACAGGGTTGGATCAGCCCCAGCATTTT.